These 8 T cell receptor beta chains came from one sample sequenced in a study of T cell repertoires in cytomegalovirus infection. TCRdb reprocessed the reads via MiXCR and lists one record per CDR3 protein. This table holds roughly 310,000 distinct CDR3 sequences, about a sixth found once. The sample was PBMCs. The receptors here all came from a human donor in good health (CMV status not recorded). Some clones in this sample may be carry-over from other donors' samples.

This clonotype appeared a few times. CDR3 in DNA: TGTGCCAGCATTCGGACAGGGGGCGAAGGGGCCAACGTCCTGACTTTC. Translated: CASIRTGGEGANVLTF. The chain recombines TRBV28 with TRBJ2-6; 11 nucleotides match TRBD1. This CDR3 comprises 16 residues. Germline V gene data show CDR1 as MDHEN and CDR2 as SYDVKM. Trimming cost V 7 bases and J 4 bases; bases outside gene matches: 6.

The chain is built from TRBV5-4 and TRBJ1-3; possible D gene TRBD1, 5 bases. The length of the CDR3 is 15 residues. Germline V gene data show CDR1 as SGHNT and CDR2 as YYREEE (reference sequence). Trimming left V 4 bases short and J 5 bases short, with 16 bases between. The CDR3 bases are TGTGCCAGCAGCCCCGGGGGGGGTAGTCGAAACACCATATATTTT. It yields the protein CASSPGGGSRNTIYF.

This clonotype was detected a few times. The chain employs TRBV28 and TRBJ2-7, with a weak D call TRBD1 (5 bases). The CDR3 is 12 residues long. V was trimmed by 5 bases and J by 1 base, leaving 6 bases between them. Germline assignment: CDR1 MDHEN and CDR2 SYDVKM. CDR3 coding DNA: TGTGCCAGCAGTCACAGGTCCTACGAGCAGTACTTC. It yields the protein CASSHRSYEQYF.

There are many counts of this clonotype. The rearrangement links TRBV7-2 to TRBJ2-5, with no clear D. CDR1 and CDR2 from the germline V gene are SGHTA and FQGNSA. The V gene lost 5 bases and the J gene lost 5 bases, with 6 bases spanning the gap. This CDR3 region has 11 residues. The CDR3 region is CASSNRETQYF. CDR3 coding DNA: TGTGCCAGCAGCAATAGGGAGACCCAGTACTTC. Full variable domain (missing parts from reference TRBV7-2 and TRBJ2-5): GAGVSQSPSNKVTEKGKDVELRCDPISGHTALYWYRQSLGQGLEFLIYFQGNSAPDKSGLPSDRFSAERTGGSVSTLTIQRTQQEDSAVYLCASSNRETQYFGPGTRLLVL.

The rearrangement joins TRBV20-1 to TRBJ1-2, with 8 positions matching TRBD1. In germline, CDR1 is DFQATT, CDR2 SNEGSKA (reference sequence). V was pared by 4 bases and J by 2 bases, with 3 bases of the junction left unmatched. The CDR3 contains 13 residues. The CDR3, as DNA: TGCAGTGCTATGGGACAGGTGAACTATGGCTACACCTTC. Amino acids: CSAMGQVNYGYTF.

At least ten counts were recorded for this clonotype. The chain is built from TRBV6-1 and TRBJ2-3, with D unresolved. The CDR3 runs to 12 residues. Germline values: CDR1 MNHNS, CDR2 SASEGT. Deletions cut 3 bases from V and 5 bases from J, with 6 bases between. CDR3 in amino acids: CASSDSGDTQYF. DNA of the CDR3: TGTGCCAGCAGTGATTCCGGAGATACGCAGTATTTT.

This chain joins TRBV7-9 and TRBJ2-3; no definite D call. The CDR3 is 12 amino acids. Trimming stripped 5 bases from V and 7 bases from J, with 10 bases between. Looked up from germline, CDR1 is SEHNR and CDR2 is FQNEAQ (reference sequence). As DNA, the CDR3 is TGTGCCAGCAGCCCTCTCATGAATACGCAGTATTTT. Encoded protein: CASSPLMNTQYF.

The V gene is TRBV6-6, the J gene TRBJ1-5; D gene uncertain. Germline V gene sequence: CDR1 MNHNY, CDR2 SVGAGI (reference sequence). Deletions cut 6 bases from V and 5 bases from J, with 14 bases between. The CDR3 is 14 residues long. CDR3 sequence (DNA): TGTGCCAGCAGCCGAACCGCGACGGATCAGCCCCAGCATTTT. This sequence encodes CASSRTATDQPQHF.